Following are 26 T cell receptor beta chains from one sample sequenced in a study of cytomegalovirus exposure and HLA in healthy donors. Libraries were prepared by immunoSEQ multiplex PCR; TCRdb keeps only in-frame clonotypes and omits some of them. Seen here are approximately 100,000 clones, roughly 90% observed once, and the top ten hold around 6.3%. Material for sequencing was PBMCs. These receptors all come from a man aged 18 to 30 in good health and CMV-seropositive.

V usage is TRBV28 and J usage is TRBJ1-2; 7 bases map to TRBD1. This CDR3 spans 12 amino acids. Trimming cost V 3 bases and J 8 bases; bases outside gene matches: 3. From germline, CDR1 is MDHEN and CDR2 SYDVKM. The CDR3 DNA is TGTGCCAGCAGTTTCCCAGGGGGGGGCTACACCTTC. Amino acids: CASSFPGGGYTF.

The V call is TRBV7-8, the J call TRBJ2-7; 7 nucleotides agree with TRBD1. After removal of 8 bases from V and 1 base from J, the junction contained 5 bases not matched to a gene. From germline, CDR1 is SGHVS and CDR2 FQNEAQ. The CDR3 is 13 residues long. The CDR3 is CASDSGGSYEQYF. CDR3 in DNA: TGTGCCAGCGACTCAGGGGGATCCTACGAGCAGTACTTC.

This clone turned up a few times. The chain has TRBV4-3 and TRBJ2-7; 10 bases fit TRBD1. V dropped 3 bases and J dropped 3; count of bases not matched to a gene: 5. From germline, CDR1 is LGHNA and CDR2 YSLEER. This CDR3 comprises 15 residues. The CDR3, as DNA: TGCGCCAGCAGCCAGACCGGGACAGGGGACTACGAGCAGTACTTC. This translates into CASSQTGTGDYEQYF.

The gene calls are TRBV18 and TRBJ2-1; TRBD2 matches at 15 bases. The CDR3 has 17 amino acids. V lost 5 bases to trimming and J lost 9 bases; unmatched junction nucleotides: 11. Germline lookup yields CDR1 KGHSH and CDR2 LQKENI. The CDR3 nucleotides read TGTGCCAGCTCATCACTTGGACTAGCGGGAGGGCTGGGTGAGCAGTTCTTC. Its protein is CASSSLGLAGGLGEQFF.

The chain joins TRBV7-2 to TRBJ1-2, with 11 bases fitting TRBD1. CDR3 length: 15 amino acids. Per germline, CDR1 SGHTA and CDR2 FQGNSA. Unmatched junction bases numbered 10, after V lost 5 bases and J lost 8 bases. This CDR3 reads CASSINGQGASGYTF. Written as DNA, the CDR3 is TGTGCCAGCAGCATAAACGGACAGGGGGCGAGCGGCTACACCTTC.

This clone has a single count. The chain carries TRBV6-5 and TRBJ2-1; 8 bases line up with TRBD1. Trimming at V came to 6 bases and at J to 8 bases, leaving 9 bases not matched to a gene. CDR1 is MNHEY and CDR2 is SVGAGI in the germline V gene. This CDR3 region has 14 residues. Here the CDR3 reads CASRWTGTGDEQFF. The CDR3 DNA follows: TGTGCCAGCAGATGGACAGGGACCGGCGATGAGCAGTTCTTC.

With respect to this clone: This CDR3 is also generated by other DNA sequences in the sample. The V call is TRBV7-8, the J call TRBJ2-2; D not resolved. The CDR3 is 15 residues long. Between the trimmed V and J ends, which lost 1 base and 2 bases, there was a span of 8 bases. Germline V CDR1 and CDR2: SGHVS, FQNEAQ. This CDR3 reads CASSLVSANTGELFF. The CDR3 DNA sequence: TGTGCCAGCAGCTTAGTGAGTGCCAACACCGGGGAGCTGTTTTTT.

V usage is TRBV15 and J usage is TRBJ2-7; weak D call: TRBD2 (6 bases). The V end was cut by 2 bases, the J end by 0 bases, with 17 bases between. There are 17 residues in the CDR3. The germline CDR1 and CDR2 sequences are LNHNV and YYDKDF (reference sequence). In DNA, the CDR3 is TGTGCCACCAGCAGATCCATCGAGGCGGGAAGCTCCTACGAGCAGTACTTC. As protein: CATSRSIEAGSSYEQYF.

This clone was recorded only once. V usage is TRBV27 and J usage is TRBJ2-4, with D possibly TRBD2 on 5 matching bases. The CDR3 runs to 14 residues. V gave up 5 bases and J gave up 9 bases, with 17 bases separating them. Germline assignment: CDR1 MNHEY and CDR2 SMNVEV (reference sequence). The CDR3 loop is CASSMRAAGVIQYF. In DNA form, the CDR3 reads TGTGCCAGCAGTATGAGGGCTGCTGGGGTCATTCAGTACTTC.

A single count supports this clone. The chain carries TRBV4-1 and TRBJ2-1; TRBD2 aligns across 11 bases. Germline V gene lookup returns CDR1 MGHRA and CDR2 YSYEKL. V lost 5 bases, J lost 9 bases, and 6 bases stayed unmatched. This CDR3 has 14 residues. CDR3 loop: CASSSRLAGIEQFF. CDR3 bases: TGCGCCAGCAGCTCTAGACTAGCGGGGATTGAGCAGTTCTTC.

The CDR3 sequence: CASSGQGLRTGELFF. Written as DNA, the CDR3 is TGTGCCAGCAGTGGACAGGGACTGCGCACCGGGGAGCTGTTTTTT. The V gene is TRBV2, the J gene TRBJ2-2; D might be TRBD1 (7 bases). Trimming removed 4 bases at V and 4 bases at J, with 13 bases between. The CDR3 consists of 15 residues. The germline CDR1 and CDR2 sequences are SNHLY and FYNNEI.

The chain recombines TRBV7-2 with TRBJ2-6; a possible D gene is TRBD1 (6 bases). The CDR3 spans 18 residues. CDR1 SGHTA and CDR2 FQGNSA come from the germline V gene. V shed 1 base and J shed 4 bases, with 17 bases lying between them. CDR3 DNA: TGTGCCAGCAGCTTAGACCAGACAGGCTGGGGAGGGGCCAACGTCCTGACTTTC. Amino acid sequence: CASSLDQTGWGGANVLTF.

This chain links TRBV27 with TRBJ2-2, with 11 nucleotides matching TRBD1. J was trimmed by 4 bases and V by 5 bases; bases with no gene match: 6. The CDR3 consists of 16 residues. Per the germline V gene, CDR1 is MNHEY and CDR2 is SMNVEV (reference sequence). CDR3 residues: CASSQGTGGATGELFF. CDR3 bases: TGTGCCAGCAGTCAGGGGACAGGGGGGGCCACCGGGGAGCTGTTTTTT.

This chain joins TRBV19 and TRBJ1-1; TRBD1 matches at 8 bases. Trimming removed 5 bases from V and 4 bases from J; junction bases left unmatched: 3. The CDR3 is 13 residues long. Germline lookup yields CDR1 LNHDA and CDR2 SQIVND (reference sequence). CDR3 sequence (DNA): TGTGCCAGTAGTCACACAGGGGGCACTGAAGCTTTCTTT. Its protein product is CASSHTGGTEAFF.

V gene TRBV28 combines with J gene TRBJ1-2, with D tentatively TRBD1 (5 bases). From germline, CDR1 is MDHEN and CDR2 SYDVKM. This CDR3 has 13 residues. Trimming left V 5 bases short and J 5 bases short, with 12 bases between. CDR3 loop: CASSPGAGYGYTF. The CDR3 DNA reads TGTGCCAGCAGTCCTGGGGCCGGGTATGGCTACACCTTC.

The chain combines TRBV7-3 with TRBJ2-7; 12 nucleotides agree with TRBD2. Unmatched junction bases numbered 6, after V lost 6 bases and J lost 0 bases. Germline V gives CDR1 SGHTA, CDR2 FQGTGA. The CDR3 covers 16 residues. For the CDR3, the DNA is TGTGCCAGCAGTTTACTGACTAGCGGGAGCTCCTACGAGCAGTACTTC. Translated, it gives CASSLLTSGSSYEQYF. Full variable domain (missing parts from reference TRBV7-3 and TRBJ2-7): GAGVSQTPSNKVTEKGKYVELRCDPISGHTALYWYRQSLGQGPEFLIYFQGTGAADDSGLPNDRFFAVRPEGSVSTLKIQRTERGDSAVYLCASSLLTSGSSYEQYFGPGTRLTVT.

The J gene is TRBJ1-5, the V gene TRBV6-1; tentatively, D is TRBD1 (6 bases). The CDR3 is made up of 15 amino acids. V lost 3 bases and J lost 1, with 10 bases in between. Looked up from germline, CDR1 is MNHNS and CDR2 is SASEGT. The CDR3 DNA is TGTGCCAGCAGTGACCAACAGGGAAGCAATCAGCCCCAGCATTTT. It codes for CASSDQQGSNQPQHF.

The chain links TRBV9 to TRBJ2-1; D ambiguous. The CDR3 loop spans 13 amino acids. Germline CDR1 reads SGDLS; CDR2 reads YYNGEE. Trimming took off 3 bases at V and 9 bases at J, with 13 bases between the two ends. CDR3 sequence: CASSAHQVSEQFF. CDR3 sequence (DNA): TGTGCCAGCAGCGCCCACCAGGTCAGTGAGCAGTTCTTC.

This CDR3 is CASSVAPESREQYF. CDR3 DNA sequence: TGTGCCAGCAGCGTAGCTCCTGAGAGTCGGGAGCAGTACTTC. The J gene is TRBJ2-7, the V gene TRBV9; D uncertain. Trimming took 0 bases from V and 7 from J, leaving 14 bases between them. CDR1 and CDR2 from the germline V gene are SGDLS and YYNGEE. The CDR3 has 14 residues.

The chain employs TRBV25-1 and TRBJ2-1, with 10 bases lining up with TRBD2. V gave up 8 bases and J gave up 8 bases; unmatched junction bases: 15. This CDR3 spans 16 amino acids. Germline values: CDR1 MGHDK, CDR2 SYGVNS. CDR3 protein: CASGSEGLAGDHEQFF. CDR3 bases: TGTGCCAGCGGGTCAGAGGGGCTAGCGGGAGATCATGAGCAGTTCTTC. Combining the CDR3 with reference TRBV25-1 and TRBJ2-1 gives the whole variable domain EADIYQTPRYLVIGTGKKITLECSQTMGHDKMYWYQQDPGMELHLIHYSYGVNSTEKGDLSSESTVSRIRTEHFPLTLESARPSHTSQYLCASGSEGLAGDHEQFFGPGTRLTVL.

The rearrangement links TRBV4-2 to TRBJ1-2; D call uncertain. CDR1 is LGHNA and CDR2 is YNFKEQ in the germline V gene. The V end was cut by 0 bases, the J end by 8 bases, with 16 bases between. CDR3 length: 15 amino acids. Here the CDR3 DNA reads TGTGCCAGCAGCCAAGAGGCGGGGTATGCAGACGGCTACACCTTC. Its protein product is CASSQEAGYADGYTF.

The chain joins TRBV2 to TRBJ1-2; 8 positions agree with TRBD1. The trim removed 2 bases at V and 3 bases at J, leaving 8 bases unmatched. Germline CDR1 and CDR2: SNHLY and FYNNEI. The CDR3 is made up of 16 amino acids. CDR3 bases: TGTGCCAGCAGTGAATTCCTACAGGGGGGTGACTATGGCTACACCTTC. It is translated as CASSEFLQGGDYGYTF. Variable domain in full (rest from reference TRBV2 and TRBJ1-2): EPEVTQTPSHQVTQMGQEVILRCVPISNHLYFYWYRQILGQKVEFLVSFYNNEISEKSEIFDDQFSVERPDGSNFTLKIRSTKLEDSAMYFCASSEFLQGGDYGYTFGSGTRLTVV.

The chain carries TRBV10-3 and TRBJ1-2; a weak D match, TRBD1 (6 bases). The CDR3 extends over 16 amino acids. The germline V and J ends were trimmed by 8 bases and 2 bases, with 21 bases remaining between them. CDR1 and CDR2 (germline): ENHRY, SYGVKD. DNA of the CDR3: TGTGCCATCGGGCAGGCAGGGGTGTTTGGGAACTATGGCTACACCTTC. This gives the protein CAIGQAGVFGNYGYTF.

V usage is TRBV6-5 and J usage is TRBJ2-5; TRBD1 might be the D (5 bases). The germline V gene has CDR1 MNHEY and CDR2 SVGAGI. CDR3 length: 14 residues. Trimming removed 0 bases from V and 2 bases from J, with 7 bases in between. In nucleotides, the CDR3 is TGTGCCAGCAGTTACTCGACAGCTCAAGAGACCCAGTACTTC. The encoded protein is CASSYSTAQETQYF.

The V call is TRBV9, the J call TRBJ2-7, with 7 bases that match TRBD1. Trimming removed 2 bases from V and 3 bases from J; junction bases left unmatched: 5. Germline values: CDR1 SGDLS, CDR2 YYNGEE. This CDR3 region has 14 residues. CDR3 residues: CASSVDDRVYEQYF. In DNA, the CDR3 is TGTGCCAGCAGCGTTGATGACAGGGTCTACGAGCAGTACTTC.

The V gene is TRBV7-2, the J gene TRBJ1-5; 7 nucleotides align to TRBD1. V was pared by 1 base and J by 3 bases, with 6 bases of the junction left unmatched. Germline V gene sequence: CDR1 SGHTA, CDR2 FQGNSA. The CDR3 extends over 16 amino acids. CDR3 amino acids: CASSLVGQATNQPQHF. CDR3 nucleotides: TGTGCCAGCAGCTTAGTCGGACAGGCTACCAATCAGCCCCAGCATTTT. The complete variable domain, with remaining parts taken from reference TRBV7-2 and TRBJ1-5, reads GAGVSQSPSNKVTEKGKDVELRCDPISGHTALYWYRQSLGQGLEFLIYFQGNSAPDKSGLPSDRFSAERTGGSVSTLTIQRTQQEDSAVYLCASSLVGQATNQPQHFGDGTRLSIL.